This T cell receptor beta chain was observed in a study of OX40 agonist ivuxolimab in advanced cancers. As for the study more broadly: The costimulatory receptor OX40 (CD134) was targeted by ivuxolimab, a fully human IgG2 agonistic monoclonal antibody. The monotherapy dose-escalation portion (N of about 49 patients) of the phase I ivuxolimab trial is reported in the paper. A male proportion of 75% to 85% and a mean age of 60 years, ranging from 23 to 79, were recorded for the dose-escalation cohort. Prior anti-PD-1, anti-PD-L1 or anti-CTLA-4 therapy was permitted, and checkpoint inhibitors had been received by roughly two fifths of dose-escalation patients. Intravenous ivuxolimab was administered to patients every 2 weeks at six dose levels: 0.01, 0.1, 0.3, 1.5, 3 and 10 mg/kg. Of the approximately 54 dose-escalation patients, hepatocellular carcinoma was present in about 20, melanoma in roughly 15, renal cell carcinoma in 9 and head and neck cancer in 9. Three dose-escalation patients achieved partial responses, one with hepatocellular carcinoma and two with cutaneous melanoma. Peripheral TCRbeta sequencing aimed to test whether ivuxolimab altered TCR sequence diversity and caused clonal T-cell expansion.

Points on this clone: Its antigen is not yet known. Base-call qualities are not available, and no considerably larger clone is one nucleotide away.

Study-level results and caveats: After ivuxolimab, CD8+ T cells had more expanded clones than CD4+ T cells on average. In the 0.1-3.0 mg/kg groups, partial responders had among the lowest normalized peripheral clonal expansion, particularly in CD8+ T cells. Low levels of normalized T-cell clonal expansion were also seen in some nonresponding patients. The antigen specificity of the clonally expanded peripheral T cells was not determined. Clonal expansion of both CD4+ and CD8+ blood T cells was observed from baseline to week 6 at doses 0.1 to 3.0 mg/kg.

To sequence the TCRbeta CDR3 region, genomic DNA was isolated from the sorted cells. The immunoSEQ Assay was used for sequencing of TCRbeta CDR3 regions. TCRdb mirrors the immuneACCESS table, restricted to in-frame sequences. Some clones are absent from its copies; in checked studies, under half trace to an unresolved V gene, and the reason for the others is unknown. The sample table lists around 63,000 clones, around 87% of them with a count of one. Roughly a tenth of the sample goes to the ten largest clones. The trial excluded patients who had a history of autoimmune disease or who were on systemic immunosuppression. Peripheral blood for TCR sequencing was collected from all dose cohorts at baseline, on cycle 4 day 1, and on cycle 7 day 1. Samples were obtained from an open-label, multicenter, first-in-human phase I dose-escalation trial of ivuxolimab. Adults with locally advanced or metastatic melanoma, renal cell carcinoma, hepatocellular carcinoma or head and neck squamous cell carcinoma were enrolled in the trial. CD4+ and CD8+ T cells were sorted separately from peripheral blood before TCR sequencing.

According to the germline V gene, CDR1 reads MDHEN and CDR2 reads SYDVKM. The CDR3 numbers 15 residues from cysteine through phenylalanine. Only CDR3 DNA remains: 45 bases, in frame from the first base. V was cut back by 6 bases and J by 6 bases, leaving a gap of 18 bases between them. This TCR derives from an adult with an advanced solid tumor such as melanoma, head and neck, liver or kidney cancer. The sequencing used CD4+ or CD8+ T cells sorted from blood, collected in a trial of the OX40 agonist ivuxolimab. This chain joins TRBV28 to TRBJ1-5; too little of a D gene remains to name it. The base sequence is TGTGCCAGCAGGCCCCTCTGGGGTCGGGGTCAGCCCCAGCATTTT. Its protein reads: CASRPLWGRGQPQHF.